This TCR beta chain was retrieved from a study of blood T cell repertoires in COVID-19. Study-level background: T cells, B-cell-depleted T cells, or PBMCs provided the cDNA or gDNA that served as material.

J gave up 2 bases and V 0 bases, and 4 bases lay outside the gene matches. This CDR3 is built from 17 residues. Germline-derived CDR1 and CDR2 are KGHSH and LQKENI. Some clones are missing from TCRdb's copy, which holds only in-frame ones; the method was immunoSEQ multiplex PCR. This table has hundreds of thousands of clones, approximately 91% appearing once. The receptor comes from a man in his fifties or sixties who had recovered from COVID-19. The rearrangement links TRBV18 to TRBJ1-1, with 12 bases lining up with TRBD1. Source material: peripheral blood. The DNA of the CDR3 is TGTGCCAGCTCACCACCTTCCGGGACAGGGGGCAACACTGAAGCTTTCTTT. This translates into CASSPPSGTGGNTEAFF.